The sequence of this T cell receptor beta chain was determined in a study of cytomegalovirus exposure and HLA in healthy donors. Germline V CDR1 and CDR2: LNHNV, YYDKDF (reference sequence). J gave up 1 base and V 0 bases, and 9 bases lay outside the gene matches. CDR3 length: 18 residues. The PCR employed 60 Vbeta primers together with 13 Jbeta primers. Assay: immunoSEQ multiplex PCR; the TCRdb copy retains only in-frame clones and omits some. The table shows 200,000 to 250,000 clones, with about 84% occurring only once. Study observations and caveats: A prior analysis recorded that most TCR beta V segments were productive about 87% or about 30% of the time. Per published accounts, TCR beta sequences correctly predicted the HLA-A and HLA-B alleles of most subjects.

As regards this clone: Antigen specificity is unknown.

Sequencing input: PBMCs. The genes are TRBV15 and TRBJ2-5; 9 positions agree with TRBD2. The receptor's source is a human donor in good health. CDR3 sequence reads: CATSRDLGASGTQETQYF. In DNA, the CDR3 is TGTGCCACCAGCAGAGATCTTGGGGCTAGCGGGACCCAAGAGACCCAGTACTTC.